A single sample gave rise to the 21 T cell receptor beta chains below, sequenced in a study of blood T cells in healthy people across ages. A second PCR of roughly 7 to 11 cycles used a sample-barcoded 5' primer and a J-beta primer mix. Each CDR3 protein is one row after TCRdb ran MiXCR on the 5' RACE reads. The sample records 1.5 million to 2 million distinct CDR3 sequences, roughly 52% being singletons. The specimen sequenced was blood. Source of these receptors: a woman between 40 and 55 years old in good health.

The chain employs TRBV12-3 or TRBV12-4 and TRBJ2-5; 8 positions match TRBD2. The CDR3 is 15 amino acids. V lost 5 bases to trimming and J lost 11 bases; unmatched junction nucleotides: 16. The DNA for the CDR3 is TGTGCCAGCAGTCAGCGCCGGGGGGGCAGTGATGAGCAGTACTTC. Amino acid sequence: CASSQRRGGSDEQYF.

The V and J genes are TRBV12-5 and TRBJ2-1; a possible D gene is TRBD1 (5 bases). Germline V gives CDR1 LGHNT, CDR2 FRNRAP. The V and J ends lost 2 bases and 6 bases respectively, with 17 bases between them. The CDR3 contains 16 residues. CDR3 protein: CASGLPRWFRGNEQFF. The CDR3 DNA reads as TGTGCTAGTGGTTTGCCCCGGTGGTTTAGGGGCAATGAGCAGTTCTTC.

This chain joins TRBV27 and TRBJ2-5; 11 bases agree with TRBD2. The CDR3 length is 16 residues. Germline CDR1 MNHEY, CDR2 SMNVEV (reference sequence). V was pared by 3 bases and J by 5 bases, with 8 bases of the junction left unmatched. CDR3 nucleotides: TGTGCCAGCAGTTTTAGCGGGGGGGAGGTTTGGGAGACCCAGTACTTC. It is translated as CASSFSGGEVWETQYF.

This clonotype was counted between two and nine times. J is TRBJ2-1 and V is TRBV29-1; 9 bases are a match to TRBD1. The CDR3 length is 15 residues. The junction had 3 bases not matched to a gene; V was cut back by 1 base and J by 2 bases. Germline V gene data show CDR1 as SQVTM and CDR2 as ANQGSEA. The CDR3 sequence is CSVEVWDRAYNEQFF. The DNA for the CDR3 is TGCAGCGTTGAAGTCTGGGACAGGGCCTACAATGAGCAGTTCTTC.

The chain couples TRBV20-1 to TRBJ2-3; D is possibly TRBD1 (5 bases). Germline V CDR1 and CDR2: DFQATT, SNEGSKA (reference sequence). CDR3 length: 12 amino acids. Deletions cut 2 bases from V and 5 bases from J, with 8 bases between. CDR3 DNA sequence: TGCAGTGCTAGAAAAGGGGTAGATACGCAGTATTTT. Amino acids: CSARKGVDTQYF.

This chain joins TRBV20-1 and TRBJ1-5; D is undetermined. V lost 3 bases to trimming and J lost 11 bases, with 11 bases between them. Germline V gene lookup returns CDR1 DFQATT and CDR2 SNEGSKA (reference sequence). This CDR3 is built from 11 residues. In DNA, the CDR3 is TGCAGTGCTAGTATGGGTGGAGCCCAGCATTTT. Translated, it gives CSASMGGAQHF.

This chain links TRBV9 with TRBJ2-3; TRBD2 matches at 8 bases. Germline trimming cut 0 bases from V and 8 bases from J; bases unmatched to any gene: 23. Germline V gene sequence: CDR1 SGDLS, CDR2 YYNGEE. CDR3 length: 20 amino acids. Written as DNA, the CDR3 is TGTGCCAGCAGCGTAGGCTTGAGCGGTGGAGCGGGGGCCGCCTTGGGTACGCAGTATTTT. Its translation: CASSVGLSGGAGAALGTQYF.

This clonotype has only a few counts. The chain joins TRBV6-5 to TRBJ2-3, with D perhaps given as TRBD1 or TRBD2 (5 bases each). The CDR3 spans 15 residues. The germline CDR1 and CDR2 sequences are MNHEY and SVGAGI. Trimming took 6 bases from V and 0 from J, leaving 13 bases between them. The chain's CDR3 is CASSGTAVSTDTQYF. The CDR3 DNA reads TGTGCCAGCAGCGGGACGGCTGTTAGCACAGATACGCAGTATTTT.

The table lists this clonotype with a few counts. In nucleotides, the CDR3 is TGCGCCAGCAGTCCCAGGACTAGCTTCGGTGAGCAGTTCTTC. As protein: CASSPRTSFGEQFF. V usage is TRBV5-1 and J usage is TRBJ2-1; TRBD2 aligns across 8 bases. Losses at the gene ends were 5 bases for V and 9 bases for J; bases not matched to a gene: 10. Germline V gene lookup returns CDR1 SGHRS and CDR2 YFSETQ. This CDR3 comprises 14 residues.

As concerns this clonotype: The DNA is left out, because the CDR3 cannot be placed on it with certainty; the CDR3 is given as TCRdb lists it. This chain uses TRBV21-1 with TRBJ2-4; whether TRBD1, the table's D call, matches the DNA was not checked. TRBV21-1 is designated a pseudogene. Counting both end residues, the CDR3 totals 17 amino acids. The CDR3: CASSKVAGGAAKNIQYF.

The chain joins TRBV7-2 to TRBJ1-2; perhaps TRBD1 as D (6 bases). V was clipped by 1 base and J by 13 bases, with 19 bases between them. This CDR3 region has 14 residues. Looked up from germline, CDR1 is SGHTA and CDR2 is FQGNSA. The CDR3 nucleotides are TGTGCCAGCAGCTTAGGGCCCCCGGCAGGGGTGATCACCTTC. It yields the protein CASSLGPPAGVITF.

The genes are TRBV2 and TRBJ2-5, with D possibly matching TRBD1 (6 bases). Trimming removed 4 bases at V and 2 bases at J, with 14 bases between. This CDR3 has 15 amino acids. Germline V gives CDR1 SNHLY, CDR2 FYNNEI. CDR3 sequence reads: CASSGHRAIQETQYF. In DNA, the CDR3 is TGTGCCAGCAGTGGACACAGGGCGATACAAGAGACCCAGTACTTC.

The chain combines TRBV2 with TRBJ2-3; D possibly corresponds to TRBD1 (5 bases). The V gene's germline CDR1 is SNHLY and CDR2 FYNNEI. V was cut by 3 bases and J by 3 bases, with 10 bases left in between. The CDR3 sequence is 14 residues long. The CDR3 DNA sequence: TGTGCCAGCAGTGACCAGGGTGGAACAGATACGCAGTATTTT. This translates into CASSDQGGTDTQYF.

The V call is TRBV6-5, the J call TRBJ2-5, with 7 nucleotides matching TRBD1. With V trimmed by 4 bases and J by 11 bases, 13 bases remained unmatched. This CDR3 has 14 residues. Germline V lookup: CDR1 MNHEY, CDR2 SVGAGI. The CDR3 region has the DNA TGTGCCAGCAGTTCCGACAGGGTTACGAATGAGCAGTACTTC. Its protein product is CASSSDRVTNEQYF.

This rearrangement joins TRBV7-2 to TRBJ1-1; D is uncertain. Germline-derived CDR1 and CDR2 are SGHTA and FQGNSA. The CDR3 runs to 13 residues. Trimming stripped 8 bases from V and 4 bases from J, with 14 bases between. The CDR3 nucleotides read TGTGCCAGCCGGACCGAGGCGCGCACTGAAGCTTTCTTT. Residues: CASRTEARTEAFF.

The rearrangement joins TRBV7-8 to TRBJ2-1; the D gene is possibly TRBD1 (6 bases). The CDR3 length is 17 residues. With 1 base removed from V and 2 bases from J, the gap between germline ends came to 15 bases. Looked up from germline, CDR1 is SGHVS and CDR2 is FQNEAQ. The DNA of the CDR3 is TGTGCCAGCAGCTTAGTTACCGGGACAAGGACCTACAATGAGCAGTTCTTC. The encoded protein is CASSLVTGTRTYNEQFF.

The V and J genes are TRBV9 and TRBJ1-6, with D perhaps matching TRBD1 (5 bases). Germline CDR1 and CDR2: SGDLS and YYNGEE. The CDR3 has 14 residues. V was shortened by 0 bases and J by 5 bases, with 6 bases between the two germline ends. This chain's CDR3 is CASSVETDNSPLHF. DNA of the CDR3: TGTGCCAGCAGCGTAGAGACAGATAATTCACCCCTCCACTTT. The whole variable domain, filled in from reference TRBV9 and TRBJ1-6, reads DSGVTQTPKHLITATGQRVTLRCSPRSGDLSVYWYQQSLDQGLQFLIQYYNGEERAKGNILERFSAQQFPDLHSELNLSSLELGDSALYFCASSVETDNSPLHFGNGTRLTVT.

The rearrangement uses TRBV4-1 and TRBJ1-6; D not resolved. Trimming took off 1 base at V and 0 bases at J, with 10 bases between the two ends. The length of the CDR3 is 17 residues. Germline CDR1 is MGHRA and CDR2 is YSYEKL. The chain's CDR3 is CASSQGYQISYNSPLHF. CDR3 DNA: TGCGCCAGCAGCCAAGGATACCAGATCTCCTATAATTCACCCCTCCACTTT.

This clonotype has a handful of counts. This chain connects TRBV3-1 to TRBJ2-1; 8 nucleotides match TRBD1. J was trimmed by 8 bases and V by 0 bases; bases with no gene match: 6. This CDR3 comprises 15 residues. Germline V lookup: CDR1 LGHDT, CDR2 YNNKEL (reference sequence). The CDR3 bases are TGTGCCAGCAGCCAAGATTCTGGCAGGGGGCATGAGCAGTTCTTC. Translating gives CASSQDSGRGHEQFF.

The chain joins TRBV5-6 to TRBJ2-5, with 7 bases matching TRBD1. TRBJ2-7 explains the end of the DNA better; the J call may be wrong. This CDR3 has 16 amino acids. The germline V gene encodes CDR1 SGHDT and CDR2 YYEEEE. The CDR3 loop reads CASSFLGEGASFEQYF. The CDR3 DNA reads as TGTGCCAGCAGCTTCTTGGGTGAGGGGGCGTCTTTCGAGCAGTACTTC.

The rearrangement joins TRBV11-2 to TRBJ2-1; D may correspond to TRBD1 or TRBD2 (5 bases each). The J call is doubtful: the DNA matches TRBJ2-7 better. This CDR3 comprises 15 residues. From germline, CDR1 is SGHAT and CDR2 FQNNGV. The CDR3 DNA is TGTGCCAGCAGCCCCACGAGGGGTACCTACAATGAGCAGTACTTC. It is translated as CASSPTRGTYNEQYF.